Here is one T cell receptor (beta chain) with its context. Its matching antigen is unknown. Germline V lookup: CDR1 SQVTM, CDR2 ANQGSEA. The V gene end was trimmed by 4 bases and the J gene end by 8 bases; junction bases not matched to a gene: 18. There are 18 residues in the CDR3. This sample is drawn from a study of identical twins. Findings and caveats of the study: Findings came from cross-sectional statistics, without long-term follow-up of donors.

Via MiXCR, TCRdb re-called the 5' RACE reads, giving one row per CDR3 protein. The sample has 1.5 million to 2 million distinct CDR3 sequences; more than 30% are singletons. V and J are TRBV29-1 and TRBJ2-1, with TRBD2 identical over 12 bases. The specimen was cord blood. The receptor was isolated from a newborn girl in good health. The CDR3: CSVVSGLAGGPGFDEQFF. The CDR3 DNA is TGCAGCGTTGTTTCCGGGCTAGCGGGAGGGCCTGGTTTCGATGAGCAGTTCTTC.